The 22 T cell receptor beta chains in this list originate from one sample, sequenced in a study of Ad26.COV2.S vaccination and SARS-CoV-2 variants. Sequenced by immunoSEQ multiplex PCR; TCRdb stores in-frame clones only, minus some. The table shows about 350,000 clones, with 92% occurring only once. Sequencing used peripheral blood, obtained after recovery from COVID-19. The receptors derive from a human donor who had recovered from COVID-19.

The rearrangement links TRBV19 to TRBJ1-1; no clear D. V lost 1 base to trimming and J lost 0 bases, with 12 bases between them. The CDR3 totals 16 residues. Germline V gene sequence: CDR1 LNHDA, CDR2 SQIVND (reference sequence). CDR3 sequence: CASSIGAEFMNTEAFF. CDR3 nucleotide sequence: TGTGCCAGTAGTATAGGAGCGGAGTTCATGAACACTGAAGCTTTCTTT.

J is TRBJ2-1 and V is TRBV11-2; 8 positions agree with TRBD1. CDR3 length: 18 amino acids. J gave up 0 bases and V 4 bases, and 11 bases lay outside the gene matches. The germline gives CDR1 SGHAT, CDR2 FQNNGV. CDR3 residues: CASSSPPRTGSSYNEQFF. The CDR3 bases are TGTGCCAGCAGCTCCCCTCCTCGGACAGGGAGCTCCTACAATGAGCAGTTCTTC.

The chain combines TRBV4-1 with TRBJ1-4, with D possibly TRBD1 on 5 matching bases. V lost 0 bases, J lost 13 bases, and 12 bases lay in between. The CDR3 loop spans 13 amino acids. The germline CDR1 and CDR2 sequences are MGHRA and YSYEKL. CDR3 in DNA: TGCGCCAGCAGCCAAGATCTGGGACTGAGACTGTTTTTT. The encoded protein is CASSQDLGLRLFF.

This clone has only one observation. This chain links TRBV24-1 with TRBJ2-3; D is unresolved. V lost 3 bases and J lost 0, with 9 bases in between. Germline V CDR1 and CDR2: KGHDR, SFDVKD. The CDR3 has 15 amino acids. CDR3 sequence: CATSDPTTSTDTQYF. CDR3 nucleotides: TGTGCCACCAGTGATCCGACAACTAGCACAGATACGCAGTATTTT.

In this sample, this clone turned up once. The chain joins TRBV7-8 to TRBJ1-1; D is undetermined. Germline V gene sequence: CDR1 SGHVS, CDR2 FQNEAQ. The length of the CDR3 is 14 residues. Trimming took off 2 bases at V and 0 bases at J, with 7 bases between the two ends. The CDR3 reads CASSLFRMNTEAFF. In DNA form, the CDR3 reads TGTGCCAGCAGCTTATTCAGGATGAACACTGAAGCTTTCTTT. The variable domain in full, completed from reference TRBV7-8 and TRBJ1-1, reads GAGVSQSPRYKVAKRGQDVALRCDPISGHVSLFWYQQALGQGPEFLTYFQNEAQLDKSGLPSDRFFAERPEGSVSTLKIQRTQQEDSAVYLCASSLFRMNTEAFFGQGTRLTVV.

The chain has TRBV9 and TRBJ2-7; no firm D call. CDR1 and CDR2 (germline): SGDLS, YYNGEE. The CDR3 runs 14 residues. Trimming stripped 0 bases from V and 3 bases from J, with 10 bases between. The CDR3 spells CASSVEGKSYEQYF. CDR3 bases: TGTGCCAGCAGCGTAGAGGGCAAAAGCTACGAGCAGTACTTC. Based on the CDR3 plus reference TRBV9 and TRBJ2-7, the full variable domain is DSGVTQTPKHLITATGQRVTLRCSPRSGDLSVYWYQQSLDQGLQFLIQYYNGEERAKGNILERFSAQQFPDLHSELNLSSLELGDSALYFCASSVEGKSYEQYFGPGTRLTVT.

As regards this clone: Other DNA sequences of this sample code for an identical CDR3. This chain links TRBV7-2 with TRBJ2-1; TRBD2 matches at 8 bases. CDR1 and CDR2 from the germline V gene are SGHTA and FQGNSA. V lost 3 bases to trimming and J lost 0 bases; unmatched junction nucleotides: 4. This CDR3 is built from 16 residues. The CDR3 sequence is CASSLASGGSYNEQFF. The CDR3 nucleotides read TGTGCCAGCAGCTTGGCGAGCGGGGGCTCCTACAATGAGCAGTTCTTC.

The rearrangement links TRBV11-2 to TRBJ2-5, with D perhaps matching TRBD1 (5 bases). The length of the CDR3 is 15 residues. Germline V gene sequence: CDR1 SGHAT, CDR2 FQNNGV. V dropped 6 bases and J dropped 4 bases, with 18 bases sitting between them. The CDR3 loop is CASSPMGRARETQYF. The CDR3 nucleotides are TGTGCCAGCAGTCCAATGGGCAGGGCTAGAGAGACCCAGTACTTC.

This rearrangement joins TRBV12-3 or TRBV12-4 to TRBJ1-2; possible D gene TRBD1, 6 bases. The CDR3 is 12 residues long. V dropped 5 bases and J dropped 8 bases, with 12 bases sitting between them. CDR3 region: CASSIRGWGYTF. The CDR3 DNA reads TGTGCCAGCAGTATCAGGGGATGGGGCTACACCTTC.

The chain uses TRBV6-6 and TRBJ2-7; tentatively, D is TRBD1 or TRBD2 (5 bases each). This CDR3 contains 15 residues. Trimming left V 0 bases short and J 3 bases short, with 12 bases between. Germline lookup yields CDR1 MNHNY and CDR2 SVGAGI (reference sequence). This CDR3 reads CASSYSSGTGYEQYF. The CDR3 DNA reads TGTGCCAGCAGTTACTCGTCAGGGACGGGCTACGAGCAGTACTTC.

The rearrangement links TRBV11-3 to TRBJ1-2; 7 positions match TRBD1. Germline values: CDR1 SGHNT, CDR2 YENEEA. The CDR3 is 14 amino acids. V dropped 0 bases and J dropped 5; count of bases not matched to a gene: 3. The CDR3 DNA sequence: TGTGCCAGCAGCTTAGATAGCAGGGGGTATGGCTACACCTTC. This translates into CASSLDSRGYGYTF.

This chain joins TRBV19 and TRBJ1-2; D not resolved. V lost 7 bases to trimming and J lost 1 base, with 19 bases between them. CDR3 length equals 16 residues. CDR1 and CDR2 (germline): LNHDA, SQIVND (reference sequence). This CDR3 is CASKGPGVGVNYGYTF. CDR3 nucleotides: TGTGCCAGTAAGGGCCCGGGTGTAGGAGTTAACTATGGCTACACCTTC.

The chain has TRBV5-5 and TRBJ1-2; TRBD1 might be the D (6 bases). The germline gives CDR1 SGHKS, CDR2 YYEKEE (reference sequence). V shed 4 bases and J shed 8 bases, with 12 bases lying between them. This CDR3 region has 12 residues. CDR3 in amino acids: CASSPTGTGYTF. The CDR3 coding sequence is TGTGCCAGCAGCCCTACAGGGACGGGCTACACCTTC.

This rearrangement joins TRBV5-1 to TRBJ1-2, with 7 bases fitting TRBD1. Per the germline V gene, CDR1 is SGHRS and CDR2 is YFSETQ. V lost 0 bases and J lost 10; bases outside the gene matches: 6. The CDR3 sequence is 13 residues long. The chain's CDR3 is CASSLVQGNVYTF. DNA for the CDR3: TGCGCCAGCAGCTTGGTACAGGGGAATGTCTACACCTTC.

The J gene is TRBJ1-4, the V gene TRBV7-6, with no clear D. The CDR3 sequence is 17 residues long. V gave up 1 base and J gave up 2 bases, with 14 bases separating them. Germline CDR1 is SGHVS and CDR2 is FNYEAQ. The CDR3 DNA is TGTGCCAGCAGCTTAGTCTATAGGAGGGAGACTAATGAAAAACTGTTTTTT. As protein: CASSLVYRRETNEKLFF.

The chain carries TRBV5-1 and TRBJ2-3; D perhaps matches TRBD2 (6 bases). The CDR3 has 14 amino acids. Trimming cost V 0 bases and J 5 bases, with 10 bases left between them. Per the germline V gene, CDR1 is SGHRS and CDR2 is YFSETQ. CDR3 coding DNA: TGCGCCAGCAGCTTGGGGAGGGATATAGATACGCAGTATTTT. Amino acids: CASSLGRDIDTQYF.

The chain carries TRBV5-4 and TRBJ1-1; 8 nucleotides match TRBD1. Germline values: CDR1 SGHNT, CDR2 YYREEE (reference sequence). The CDR3 runs to 13 residues. Trimming removed 4 bases from V and 12 bases from J; junction bases left unmatched: 11. CDR3 sequence reads: CASSATGALLPFF. CDR3 nucleotides: TGTGCCAGCAGCGCGACAGGGGCGTTGCTCCCTTTCTTT. The entire variable domain, with the rest obtained from reference TRBV5-4 and TRBJ1-1, is as follows: ETGVTQSPTHLIKTRGQQVTLRCSSQSGHNTVSWYQQALGQGPQFIFQYYREEENGRGNFPPRFSGLQFPNYSSELNVNALELDDSALYLCASSATGALLPFFGQGTRLTVV.

V gene TRBV6-5 combines with J gene TRBJ2-3; the match to TRBD1 covers 8 bases. Germline values: CDR1 MNHEY, CDR2 SVGAGI. J lost 2 bases, V lost 9 bases, and 7 bases had no gene match. This CDR3 comprises 14 residues. The CDR3 DNA is TGTGCCAGTGGACAGGGTTCATTCACAGATACGCAGTATTTT. Translating it yields CASGQGSFTDTQYF.

This chain links TRBV5-1 with TRBJ2-5, with unresolved D. Trimming left V 1 base short and J 4 bases short, with 11 bases between. This CDR3 has 14 residues. Germline V gene lookup returns CDR1 SGHRS and CDR2 YFSETQ. The CDR3 sequence is CASSLNSFPETQYF. The CDR3 DNA follows: TGCGCCAGCAGCTTGAATAGTTTCCCAGAGACCCAGTACTTC.

This CDR3 is CASSADRNTEAFF. The CDR3 DNA is TGTGCCAGCAGTGCGGACAGGAACACTGAAGCTTTCTTT. The J gene is TRBJ1-1, the V gene TRBV25-1; a weak D match, TRBD1 (6 bases). The CDR3 is 13 residues long. Trimming stripped 4 bases from V and 1 base from J, with 7 bases between. The germline CDR1 and CDR2 sequences are MGHDK and SYGVNS.

This clone came up once. This chain joins TRBV18 and TRBJ1-1; 8 bases fit TRBD1. Germline trimming cut 3 bases from V and 1 base from J; bases unmatched to any gene: 7. CDR3 size: 16 residues. Germline assignment: CDR1 KGHSH and CDR2 LQKENI. CDR3: CASSPLGTGGNTEAFF. The CDR3 region has the DNA TGTGCCAGCTCACCGCTCGGGACAGGAGGGAACACTGAAGCTTTCTTT.

The chain recombines TRBV6-7 with TRBJ1-2, with 12 bases that match TRBD1. TRBV6-7 is noted as an ORF with a role that remains uncertain. This CDR3 has 23 residues. V lost 7 bases, J lost 1 base, and 28 bases stayed unmatched. Here the CDR3 reads CASNKLTTGTGGKKEWFNYGYTF. CDR3 nucleotides: TGTGCCAGCAACAAACTTACAACCGGGACAGGGGGCAAAAAGGAGTGGTTTAACTATGGCTACACCTTC.